The 18 T cell receptor beta chains reported below all come from one sample, sequenced in a study of monozygotic twins with inflammatory bowel disease. TCRdb re-analyzed the 5' RACE reads; it lists each CDR3 protein once, without DNA. The sample totals tens of thousands of distinct CDR3 sequences. Material: blood. These receptors all come from a human donor with ulcerative colitis or Crohn's disease, or a healthy co-twin of an affected twin (not recorded which).

J is TRBJ1-4 and V is TRBV20-1; TCRdb's D call, TRBD1, is unchecked because there is no DNA. Germline CDR1 and CDR2: DFQATT and SNEGSKA (reference sequence). The CDR3 covers 16 residues. The CDR3 spells CSAFPLPAGKDEKLFF.

The J gene is TRBJ2-1, the V gene TRBV20-1; TCRdb calls TRBD2, which cannot be checked without DNA. Germline V lookup: CDR1 DFQATT, CDR2 SNEGSKA (reference sequence). CDR3 length equals 14 residues. CDR3: CSALERGGIYEQFF.

This chain links TRBV5-6 with TRBJ1-2. The CDR3 spans 13 residues. Germline V gives CDR1 SGHDT, CDR2 YYEEEE. The CDR3 sequence: CASSLAPREGYTF. Full variable domain (rest looked up from reference TRBV5-6 and TRBJ1-2): DAGVTQSPTHLIKTRGQQVTLRCSPKSGHDTVSWYQQALGQGPQFIFQYYEEEERQRGNFPDRFSGHQFPNYSSELNVNALLLGDSALYLCASSLAPREGYTFGSGTRLTVV.

The genes are TRBV5-4 and TRBJ1-2; TCRdb designates TRBD1, a call that cannot be tested without DNA. The CDR3 runs to 13 residues. CDR1 is SGHNT, CDR2 YYREEE, per germline (reference sequence). The chain's CDR3 is CASSPEDRSGYTF.

CDR3 region: CASSTGARTSGGSYEQYF. This chain uses TRBV19 with TRBJ2-7; absent DNA, TCRdb's TRBD2 call cannot be checked. Germline assignment: CDR1 LNHDA and CDR2 SQIVND (reference sequence). The CDR3 is made up of 18 amino acids.

This chain links TRBV12-3 or TRBV12-4 with TRBJ1-4; no DNA is available, so the TRBD1 call from TCRdb remains unchecked. The CDR3 is 13 residues long. The CDR3 is CASCGQGRGKLFF.

The chain uses TRBV5-6 and TRBJ2-3. This CDR3 comprises 13 residues. Looked up from germline, CDR1 is SGHDT and CDR2 is YYEEEE. The CDR3: CASSLVQQDTQYF. Together with reference TRBV5-6 and TRBJ2-3, the CDR3 gives the full variable domain: DAGVTQSPTHLIKTRGQQVTLRCSPKSGHDTVSWYQQALGQGPQFIFQYYEEEERQRGNFPDRFSGHQFPNYSSELNVNALLLGDSALYLCASSLVQQDTQYFGPGTRLTVL.

The V call is TRBV20-1, the J call TRBJ1-5; TCRdb picks TRBD1, but there is no DNA to check that call. The germline V gene encodes CDR1 DFQATT and CDR2 SNEGSKA (reference sequence). CDR3 size: 14 residues. CDR3 sequence reads: CSAPQGNSNQPQHF.

The chain employs TRBV15 and TRBJ2-1. This CDR3 has 13 amino acids. Germline V CDR1 and CDR2: LNHNV, YYDKDF (reference sequence). CDR3 residues: CATSSGSYNEQFF.

The chain has TRBV11-2 and TRBJ1-1. The CDR3 runs 12 residues. Germline assignment: CDR1 SGHAT and CDR2 FQNNGV. This CDR3 is CASSLGASGAFF.

The rearrangement uses TRBV2 and TRBJ2-3. The germline V gene has CDR1 SNHLY and CDR2 FYNNEI. The CDR3 is 14 residues long. CDR3 sequence: CASSIAGDTDTQYF.

This chain joins TRBV25-1 and TRBJ1-6; absent DNA, TCRdb's TRBD1 call cannot be checked. Per the germline V gene, CDR1 is MGHDK and CDR2 is SYGVNS. This CDR3 spans 13 amino acids. The CDR3 loop is CASSDRQGAPLHF. The complete variable domain, with remaining parts taken from reference TRBV25-1 and TRBJ1-6, reads EADIYQTPRYLVIGTGKKITLECSQTMGHDKMYWYQQDPGMELHLIHYSYGVNSTEKGDLSSESTVSRIRTEHFPLTLESARPSHTSQYLCASSDRQGAPLHFGNGTRLTVT.

This chain joins TRBV5-4 and TRBJ1-2; lacking DNA, the TRBD1 call made by TCRdb goes unchecked. CDR1 and CDR2 from the germline V gene are SGHNT and YYREEE (reference sequence). This CDR3 is 15 amino acids long. This CDR3 is CASSLVESPGYGYTF.

J is TRBJ1-4 and V is TRBV5-6; TCRdb returns TRBD1, unconfirmable since there is no DNA. The CDR3 loop spans 14 amino acids. The germline CDR1 and CDR2 sequences are SGHDT and YYEEEE. CDR3 region: CASRRQGRDEKLFF.

The chain is built from TRBV20-1 and TRBJ1-1; as DNA is missing, the TRBD1 call by TCRdb cannot be tested. CDR1 and CDR2 (germline): DFQATT, SNEGSKA (reference sequence). There are 16 residues in the CDR3. The CDR3 sequence: CSARKQGAPGRTEAFF.

V usage is TRBV11-3 and J usage is TRBJ2-1; TCRdb proposes TRBD1, but this gene call is untestable without DNA. CDR3 size: 14 residues. From germline, CDR1 is SGHNT and CDR2 YENEEA. This CDR3 reads CASSLERGGNEQFF.

The chain recombines TRBV20-1 with TRBJ2-1. CDR3 length: 15 amino acids. Per germline, CDR1 DFQATT and CDR2 SNEGSKA (reference sequence). CDR3 residues: CSARVVAGPYNEQFF.

The chain combines TRBV15 with TRBJ1-4; TCRdb lists TRBD1, though no DNA is available to test this call. The germline V gene has CDR1 LNHNV and CDR2 YYDKDF (reference sequence). The CDR3 runs to 16 residues. The CDR3 reads CATSRDFAGGGEKLFF.